The rows below give T cell receptor beta chains drawn from one sample of a study of shared clonotypes between healthy human individuals. Some clones are missing from TCRdb's copy, which holds only in-frame ones; the method was immunoSEQ multiplex PCR. Of more than 2,000,000 clones listed, more than 90% are singletons. Sequenced: naive CD4+ T cells sorted from blood. The source of these receptors is a man between 18 and 29 years old in good health. Both conserved end residues are part of each CDR3. A D gene is named only where the DNA matches it firmly. The size field is filled for only some rows; it gives once, few, many or a size class.

d_gene | j_gene | abundance | v_gene | CDR3nt | CDR3aa
- | TRBJ1-2 | - | TRBV7-2 | TGTGCCAGCAGCTTAACAAGGACCTATGGGGGGGGCATTCAGGGCTACACCTTC | CASSLTRTYGGGIQGYTF
TRBD1 | TRBJ2-3 | - | TRBV30 | TGTGCCTGGAGTGTACAGGGGACAGATACGCAGTATTTT | CAWSVQGTDTQYF
TRBD2 | TRBJ2-3 | - | TRBV6-5 | TGTGCCAGCAGTCAATTAGCGGGAGCGGCAGATACGCAGTATTTT | CASSQLAGAADTQYF
TRBD1 | TRBJ1-6 | - | TRBV9 | TGTGCCAGCAGCGCCCCCCAGGGGGCTAATTCACCCCTCCACTTT | CASSAPQGANSPLHF
- | TRBJ2-1 | - | TRBV5-1 | TGCGCCAGCAGCTTGGGGTACTTACGGTCCTCGGGCGATGAGCAGTTCTTC | CASSLGYLRSSGDEQFF
- | TRBJ2-7 | - | TRBV27 | TGTGCCAGCAGCCCCCGACCGGGACCTTCCTACGAGCAGTACTTC | CASSPRPGPSYEQYF
- | TRBJ1-6 | - | TRBV18 | TGTGCCAGCTCACCTGTCGGGAGCTCCTATAATTCACCCCTCCACTTT | CASSPVGSSYNSPLHF
- | TRBJ1-5 | few | TRBV27 | TGTGCCAGCAGTTTAGATCCCCGAACCAGGGGTCAGCCCCAGCATTTT | CASSLDPRTRGQPQHF
TRBD1 | TRBJ2-6 | - | TRBV5-1 | TGCGCCAGCAGCTTGTCCGGGACAGCCTCCTCTGGGGCCAACGTCCTGACTTTC | CASSLSGTASSGANVLTF
- | TRBJ1-5 | - | TRBV6-1 | TGTGCCAGCAGCCGCCACAGTCTTCCCCAGCATTTT | CASSRHSLPQHF
TRBD1 | TRBJ1-5 | once | TRBV5-3 | TGTGCCAGAAGCTTGTCGGGACAGGGGACCCAGCATTTT | CARSLSGQGTQHF
- | TRBJ1-3 | - | TRBV6-5 | TGTGCCAGCAGAACAGGGATCCCTGGAAACACCATATATTTT | CASRTGIPGNTIYF
TRBD2 | TRBJ2-7 | - | TRBV7-2 | TGTGCCAGCGGTACGGGAGGGCCGGGGTACGAGCAGTACTTC | CASGTGGPGYEQYF
- | TRBJ1-6 | few | TRBV6-5 | TGTGCCAGCAGCCAGGCCCGGGGCTCACCCCTCCACTTT | CASSQARGSPLHF
- | TRBJ1-6 | - | TRBV11-2 | TGTGCCAGCAGCCCGATAGGTACTTGGAATTCACCCCTCCACTTT | CASSPIGTWNSPLHF
- | TRBJ1-6 | - | TRBV6-5 | TGTGCCAGCAGTCACCGCATTTCACCCCTCCACTTT | CASSHRISPLHF
TRBD1 | TRBJ2-3 | - | TRBV5-1 | TGCGCCAGCAGCTTAGGACTTACAGGGGCAGATACGCAGTATTTT | CASSLGLTGADTQYF
- | TRBJ2-3 | - | TRBV5-8 | TGTGCCAGCAGCTTGGGGGTGTACGCGGTTTCAGATACGCAGTATTTT | CASSLGVYAVSDTQYF
- | TRBJ2-2 | - | TRBV9 | TGTGCCAGCAGCGCTTCCGGGCCGGTGAACACCGGGGAGCTGTTTTTT | CASSASGPVNTGELFF
TRBD2 | TRBJ2-7 | - | TRBV5-1 | TGCGCCAGCAGCTTGACTAGCGGGGCATACGAGCAGTACTTC | CASSLTSGAYEQYF
TRBD2 | TRBJ2-5 | - | TRBV4-3 | TGCGCCAGCAGCCAAGATTGGGGGCTAGCGGGAGGAGAGACCCAGTACTTC | CASSQDWGLAGGETQYF
- | TRBJ1-1 | - | TRBV30 | TGTGCCTCGGGACAATCGAACACTGAAGCTTTCTTT | CASGQSNTEAFF
- | TRBJ1-1 | once | TRBV7-2 | TGTGCCAGCAGCTTTTCAACGAGCACTGAAGCTTTCTTT | CASSFSTSTEAFF
- | TRBJ2-7 | - | TRBV6-5 | TGTGCCAGCAGTTACTCGAGCCAGGGTGGGTACGAGCAGTACTTC | CASSYSSQGGYEQYF